The 6 T cell receptor beta chains given below trace back to one sample, sequenced in a study of T cells in Graves' hyperthyroidism and ophthalmopathy. Authors of the study amplified TCR beta CDR3 regions from RNA transcripts. The TCR CDR3 was amplified in a first-round RT-PCR using the HTBI primer set. TCRdb redid the calling of the multiplex PCR reads with MiXCR, one entry per CDR3 protein. The profile shows hundreds of thousands of distinct CDR3 sequences, roughly 14% of them singletons. The specimen sequenced was blood. The receptors shown here come from a man aged 18 to 30 with Graves' ophthalmopathy.

This clonotype has only one observation. The J gene is TRBJ1-5, the V gene TRBV19; tentative D call: TRBD1 (6 bases). Per germline, CDR1 LNHDA and CDR2 SQIVND (reference sequence). Trimming pared 1 base from V and 5 bases from J, leaving 12 bases between. CDR3 length equals 15 residues. DNA for the CDR3: TGTGCCAGTAGTATAGCGGGGGGGCTCCATCAGCCCCAGCATTTT. Translating it yields CASSIAGGLHQPQHF.

This clonotype was observed a few times. The rearrangement uses TRBV20-1 and TRBJ2-7; D perhaps matches TRBD2 (6 bases). The CDR3 is 14 residues long. V dropped 5 bases and J dropped 5 bases, with 19 bases sitting between them. Looked up from germline, CDR1 is DFQATT and CDR2 is SNEGSKA (reference sequence). CDR3 loop: CSAPKPGSRNEQYF. CDR3 nucleotides: TGCAGTGCTCCTAAACCCGGGAGTAGAAACGAGCAGTACTTC.

The V and J genes are TRBV12-3 or TRBV12-4 and TRBJ2-2; 10 bases map to TRBD2. This CDR3 region has 16 residues. The ends lost 5 bases at V and 4 bases at J; junction bases unmatched: 7. The CDR3 protein is CASSDLAGEGTGELFF. CDR3 in DNA: TGTGCCAGCAGTGACCTAGCGGGAGAGGGCACCGGGGAGCTGTTTTTT.

V is TRBV3-1 and J is TRBJ2-7; D assignment may be TRBD1 or TRBD2 (5 bases each). This CDR3 has 16 amino acids. Trimming removed 5 bases from V and 2 bases from J, with 19 bases in between. Germline V lookup: CDR1 LGHDT, CDR2 YNNKEL (reference sequence). The CDR3 DNA reads TGTGCCAGCAGCGACCGGGGCGACAACCACCCCTACGAGCAGTACTTC. Translating it yields CASSDRGDNHPYEQYF.

This clonotype was observed many times. V is TRBV13 and J is TRBJ2-3; 11 nucleotides line up with TRBD2. The trim removed 5 bases at V and 5 bases at J, leaving 12 bases unmatched. In germline, CDR1 is PRHDT, CDR2 FYEKMQ (reference sequence). The CDR3 contains 17 residues. CDR3 in amino acids: CASSPSGVAGGRDTQYF. CDR3 nucleotides: TGTGCCAGCAGCCCCTCGGGAGTAGCGGGGGGGCGAGATACGCAGTATTTT. Variable domain in full (rest from reference TRBV13 and TRBJ2-3): AAGVIQSPRHLIKEKRETATLKCYPIPRHDTVYWYQQGPGQDPQFLISFYEKMQSDKGSIPDRFSAQQFSDYHSELNMSSLELGDSALYFCASSPSGVAGGRDTQYFGPGTRLTVL.

There are many counts of this clonotype. The chain joins TRBV2 to TRBJ2-3, with D uncertain. The length of the CDR3 is 13 residues. Trimming took off 11 bases at V and 6 bases at J, with 18 bases between the two ends. Germline lookup yields CDR1 SNHLY and CDR2 FYNNEI. DNA for the CDR3: TGTGCCTGCACCGTAAACCCACAGGATACGCAGTATTTT. It codes for CACTVNPQDTQYF.